This TCR beta chain was sequenced in a study of CD8 T cells in ankylosing spondylitis (TCRdb year 2017). Looking at the study overall: T cell receptor beta repertoires were profiled in healthy donors and ankylosing spondylitis patients so that disease-linked TCR variants could be found. In total, the full study cohort was made up of over a hundred healthy donors and about two dozen ankylosing spondylitis patients. Samples of peripheral blood were taken, and for ankylosing spondylitis patients, synovial fluid was collected as well.

A few counts support this clonotype. What antigen it recognizes has not been identified. No much larger clone exists at a distance of one base, and base qualities are not known. Sequencing used an Illumina HiSeq 2500. Quantitative 5'-RACE with molecular barcodes was used to prepare TCR beta libraries. As for the original processing: Disease-linked TCR variants were identified with a new computational method built on a probabilistic model of VDJ rearrangement. Through fastp at Q25 and MiXCR, TCRdb rebuilt clones from the public reads, retaining in-frame beta chains. Every distinct CDR3 protein forms one entry, paired with its most common genes and DNA. These V and J calls derive from TCRdb rather than the authors' analysis. The sample records around 890,000 distinct CDR3 sequences, approximately 12% of which are singletons. The ten largest make up around 0.51% of the sample. What the authors observed across the whole study: The disease-linked clones were reported as significantly enriched in matched synovial fluid samples from ankylosing spondylitis patients. Some TCR beta motif variants had previously been reported in synovial fluid and blood of reactive arthritis patients, which suggested common disease-initiation mechanisms. A CD8+ phenotype was shown by the disease-linked clones, which were found at relatively low frequencies in peripheral blood. Blood from ankylosing spondylitis patients appeared to be characterized by a TCR beta motif composed of under 10 highly homologous amino acid variants.

According to the germline V gene, CDR1 reads SGHVS and CDR2 reads FQNEAQ. V and J are trimmed by 8 bases and 0 bases, and the gene matches miss 9 bases of the junction. The CDR3 spans 16 residues, from the cysteine through the phenylalanine. Just CDR3 DNA is preserved here, 48 bases in frame from base 1. This sequence uses TRBV7-8 and TRBJ2-5, and TRBD2 aligns with 10 junction nucleotides. This clonotype was obtained from a male donor with ankylosing spondylitis. The sample consisted of blood, either unsorted or a sorted T cell fraction (not recorded which). The nucleotides read TGTGCCAGCTCTCGTTGGACTAGCGGTTACCAAGAGACCCAGTACTTC. This yields the protein CASSRWTSGYQETQYF.